This is a list of T cell receptor beta chains from one sample in a study of cytomegalovirus exposure and HLA in healthy donors. Here immunoSEQ multiplex PCR was the method, and the copy in TCRdb shows in-frame clones only, minus some. The sample holds approximately 140,000 clones, 84% seen once. Sequencing was carried out using PBMCs. These receptors came from a man aged 50-60 years in good health and CMV-seronegative. CDR3s include the opening cysteine and the closing phenylalanine or tryptophan. Fields, in order: J gene, D gene, clone size, V gene, CDR3 protein, CDR3 DNA. D genes are given only for firm matches. Clone size is stated in some rows and not others, as once, few, many or a class when expanded.

>TRBJ2-2|-|-|TRBV5-1
CASSLGAYAGELFF
TGCGCCAGCAGCTTGGGGGCATATGCCGGGGAGCTGTTTTTT
>TRBJ2-1|-|-|TRBV5-1
CASSPRTDSNEQFF
TGCGCCAGCAGCCCAAGAACAGACAGCAATGAGCAGTTCTTC
>TRBJ1-6|-|-|TRBV6-5
CASSYMGASHNSPLHF
TGTGCCAGCAGTTACATGGGCGCCTCCCATAATTCACCCCTCCACTTT
>TRBJ1-1|-|-|TRBV10-3
CAISDRPGGNTEAFF
TGTGCCATCAGTGACCGTCCCGGGGGGAACACTGAAGCTTTCTTT
>TRBJ2-3|TRBD2|once|TRBV5-1
CASSLSGLAALTDTQYF
TGCGCCAGCAGCTTGAGTGGGCTAGCGGCCCTCACAGATACGCAGTATTTT
>TRBJ2-1|TRBD1|-|TRBV11-3
CASSLEQGAGEQFF
TGTGCCAGCAGCTTAGAACAGGGGGCCGGTGAGCAGTTCTTC
>TRBJ1-1|TRBD1|-|TRBV19
CASIEGPTGMNTEAFF
TGTGCCAGTATAGAGGGACCGACAGGGATGAACACTGAAGCTTTCTTT
>TRBJ2-3|-|-|TRBV7-9
CASSLVAGITDTQYF
TGTGCCAGCAGCTTAGTTGCGGGCATCACAGATACGCAGTATTTT
>TRBJ2-3|TRBD1|-|TRBV4-3
CASSQQGAGDTQYF
TGCGCCAGCAGCCAGCAGGGGGCGGGAGATACGCAGTATTTT
>TRBJ2-3|-|once|TRBV6-6
CASNAGLGTDTQYF
TGTGCCAGCAACGCGGGGCTGGGCACAGATACGCAGTATTTT
>TRBJ2-1|TRBD2|-|TRBV6-5
CASSYSTSGEYNEQFF
TGTGCCAGCAGTTACTCGACTAGCGGGGAGTACAATGAGCAGTTCTTC
>TRBJ1-5|-|-|TRBV6-6
CASSSRQANQPQHF
TGTGCCAGCAGTTCACGACAGGCTAATCAGCCCCAGCATTTT
>TRBJ1-4|-|-|TRBV5-1
CASSSGGRREKLFF
TGCGCCAGCAGCTCGGGGGGGCGGAGGGAAAAACTGTTTTTT
>TRBJ1-4|-|-|TRBV11-2
CASSSTGHEKLFF
TGTGCCAGCAGCTCGACAGGACATGAAAAACTGTTTTTT
>TRBJ1-1|-|-|TRBV5-7
CASSLFSLGETFF
TGTGCCAGCAGCTTGTTTTCGTTAGGGGAAACTTTCTTT
>TRBJ1-1|-|-|TRBV4-1
CASSQEGQGVTEAFF
TGCGCCAGCAGCCAAGAAGGGCAGGGTGTGACTGAAGCTTTCTTT
>TRBJ1-1|-|-|TRBV6-1
CASSDWRSTEAFF
TGTGCCAGCAGTGACTGGAGGAGCACTGAAGCTTTCTTT
>TRBJ2-3|TRBD2|-|TRBV29-1
CSVEDRASGGRTDTQYF
TGCAGCGTTGAAGATCGGGCTAGCGGGGGTCGCACAGATACGCAGTATTTT
>TRBJ1-5|-|-|TRBV6-6
CASTSGGNQPQHF
TGTGCCAGCACCTCGGGAGGCAATCAGCCCCAGCATTTT
>TRBJ1-2|TRBD1|-|TRBV5-6
CASSKGAFYGYTF
TGTGCCAGCAGCAAGGGGGCGTTCTATGGCTACACCTTC
>TRBJ2-3|-|-|TRBV5-4
CASSDDNTDTQYF
TGTGCCAGCAGCGATGACAACACAGATACGCAGTATTTT
>TRBJ1-6|TRBD1|few|TRBV7-2
CASSLLRPGQGYNSPLHF
TGTGCCAGCAGCTTATTAAGGCCCGGACAGGGGTATAATTCACCCCTCCACTTT
>TRBJ1-4|TRBD1|-|TRBV19
CASSVGDRGYEKLFF
TGTGCCAGTAGTGTAGGGGACAGGGGCTATGAAAAACTGTTTTTT
>TRBJ2-1|-|few|TRBV20-1
CSAAGLAEQFF
TGCAGTGCCGCGGGGCTAGCCGAGCAGTTCTTC
>TRBJ2-5|TRBD2|-|TRBV9
CASSAELAGRFGTQYF
TGTGCCAGCAGCGCGGAACTAGCGGGGCGATTCGGGACCCAGTACTTC
>TRBJ1-4|-|few|TRBV4-1
CASSHRQLNDKKLFF
TGCGCCAGCAGCCACCGACAGCTAAACGACAAAAAACTGTTTTTT
>TRBJ2-7|-|-|TRBV10-1
CASSDPGTPLEQYF
TGCGCCAGCAGTGATCCCGGGACACCCCTCGAGCAGTACTTC
>TRBJ2-7|TRBD1|-|TRBV11-2
CASSFSTGGLSYEQYF
TGTGCCAGCAGCTTCTCAACAGGGGGGCTTTCCTACGAGCAGTACTTC
>TRBJ2-1|TRBD2|-|TRBV19
CASSTSGLAGDLSWNEQFF
TGTGCCAGTAGTACCTCCGGACTAGCGGGGGACCTCTCGTGGAATGAGCAGTTCTTC
>TRBJ1-2|TRBD1|once|TRBV7-2
CASSPQIQGAAGYTF
TGTGCCAGCAGCCCTCAAATCCAGGGGGCTGCTGGCTACACCTTC
>TRBJ1-1|TRBD1|-|TRBV6-1
CASSLGTGFRAFF
TGTGCCAGCAGTTTGGGGACAGGGTTTAGAGCTTTCTTT
>TRBJ2-3|-|-|TRBV4-1
CASSQEEAGTVARTDTQYF
TGCGCCAGCAGCCAAGAGGAGGCGGGAACGGTGGCTCGTACAGATACGCAGTATTTT
>TRBJ2-7|TRBD1|-|TRBV10-3
CAIGVGQGIYEQYF
TGTGCCATCGGGGTAGGACAGGGGATCTACGAGCAGTACTTC
>TRBJ1-1|TRBD1|-|TRBV6-5
CASSSRQGTEAFF
TGTGCCAGCAGTTCACGACAGGGCACTGAAGCTTTCTTT
>TRBJ2-7|TRBD1|-|TRBV4-3
CASSQTTGAHEQYF
TGCGCCAGCAGCCAAACTACAGGGGCCCACGAGCAGTACTTC
>TRBJ2-5|-|medium-sized|TRBV11-2
CASSLWRQETQYF
TGTGCCAGCAGCTTATGGAGACAAGAGACCCAGTACTTC
>TRBJ2-1|-|-|TRBV7-3
CASSWTASYNEQFF
TGTGCCAGCAGCTGGACAGCTTCCTACAATGAGCAGTTCTTC
>TRBJ2-5|-|-|TRBV30
CAWSVLVGGEQYF
TGTGCCTGGAGTGTACTGGTAGGCGGGGAGCAGTACTTC
>TRBJ2-1|TRBD2|-|TRBV7-8
CASSLALAGGSYNEQFF
TGTGCCAGCAGCTTAGCGCTAGCGGGGGGTTCCTACAATGAGCAGTTCTTC